These 26 T cell receptor beta chains came from one sample sequenced in a study of OX40 agonist ivuxolimab in advanced cancers. This table comes from immunoSEQ multiplex PCR, and its TCRdb copy is limited to in-frame clones, with some not included. The sample contains around 62,000 clones, nearly 90% of which appear only once. This material consisted of CD4+ or CD8+ T cells sorted from blood, taken in a trial of the OX40 agonist ivuxolimab. The receptors were gathered from an adult with an advanced solid tumor such as melanoma, head and neck, liver or kidney cancer.

Here the CDR3 reads CASSGGQGGPETQYF. The CDR3 nucleotides are TGTGCCAGCAGCGGTGGACAGGGGGGTCCAGAGACCCAGTACTTC. The V gene is TRBV9, the J gene TRBJ2-5, with 10 bases fitting TRBD1. From germline, CDR1 is SGDLS and CDR2 YYNGEE. This CDR3 is built from 15 residues. V gave up 3 bases and J gave up 4 bases; unmatched junction bases: 6.

The chain is built from TRBV4-1 and TRBJ1-6; D is unclear. This CDR3 comprises 16 residues. The germline V gene has CDR1 MGHRA and CDR2 YSYEKL. V dropped 0 bases and J dropped 6 bases, with 12 bases sitting between them. The CDR3 DNA sequence: TGCGCCAGCAGCCAAGATTGGACGGGATTTAATTCACCCCTCCACTTT. Its translation is CASSQDWTGFNSPLHF.

The count of this clone is one. The chain joins TRBV5-6 to TRBJ2-2; D is unresolved. With 2 bases removed from V and 7 bases from J, the gap between germline ends came to 6 bases. CDR3 length equals 12 residues. The V gene's germline CDR1 is SGHDT and CDR2 YYEEEE. CDR3 in amino acids: CASSFSDGELFF. CDR3 DNA sequence: TGTGCCAGCAGCTTTTCCGACGGGGAGCTGTTTTTT.

This clone has just one count. The rearrangement uses TRBV7-2 and TRBJ1-4; no reliable D call. The germline V and J ends were trimmed by 5 bases and 3 bases, with 10 bases remaining between them. This CDR3 region has 14 residues. Germline CDR1 reads SGHTA; CDR2 reads FQGNSA. CDR3 residues: CASSPDHSNEKLFF. CDR3 DNA sequence: TGTGCCAGCAGCCCGGACCACTCTAATGAAAAACTGTTTTTT.

The chain uses TRBV27 and TRBJ2-7, with unresolved D. The V gene lost 1 base and the J gene lost 5 bases, with 9 bases spanning the gap. Looked up from germline, CDR1 is MNHEY and CDR2 is SMNVEV (reference sequence). The CDR3 covers 13 residues. CDR3 amino acids: CASSLLVDHEQYF. In nucleotides, the CDR3 is TGTGCCAGCAGTTTATTGGTCGACCACGAGCAGTACTTC.

V and J are TRBV9 and TRBJ1-3; no clear D. CDR1 SGDLS and CDR2 YYNGEE come from the germline V gene. This CDR3 spans 12 amino acids. The V and J ends lost 4 bases and 4 bases respectively, with 6 bases between them. The CDR3 bases are TGTGCCAGCAGCCCCCCAGGAAACACCATATATTTT. Its protein product is CASSPPGNTIYF.

The chain is built from TRBV4-2 and TRBJ2-3; tentatively, D is TRBD2 (6 bases). This CDR3 is built from 16 residues. V lost 0 bases to trimming and J lost 11 bases, with 21 bases between them. CDR1 is LGHNA, CDR2 YNFKEQ, per germline. The CDR3 sequence is CASSQDPFPPAGWQYF. The CDR3 DNA reads as TGTGCCAGCAGCCAAGACCCCTTCCCCCCCGCGGGATGGCAGTATTTT.

The chain combines TRBV5-6 with TRBJ2-7; tentatively, D is TRBD2 (6 bases). Germline lookup yields CDR1 SGHDT and CDR2 YYEEEE. CDR3 length: 16 amino acids. Trimming left V 0 bases short and J 4 bases short, with 17 bases between. CDR3 DNA sequence: TGTGCCAGCAGCTTGGGTAGTGGAGGGAAAGTTTACGAGCAGTACTTC. The encoded protein is CASSLGSGGKVYEQYF.

The chain combines TRBV27 with TRBJ2-1, with 9 bases that match TRBD2. V shed 8 bases and J 2 bases; nucleotides not matched to a gene: 4. Germline V gene lookup returns CDR1 MNHEY and CDR2 SMNVEV (reference sequence). The CDR3 spans 14 residues. CDR3 loop: CASGSGRPYNEQFF. In DNA form, the CDR3 reads TGTGCCAGCGGTAGCGGGAGACCCTACAATGAGCAGTTCTTC.

The chain links TRBV9 to TRBJ2-3; D is unclear. CDR1 is SGDLS and CDR2 is YYNGEE in the germline V gene. This CDR3 has 15 residues. Between the trimmed V and J ends, which lost 4 bases and 2 bases, there was a span of 14 bases. CDR3 DNA: TGTGCCAGCAGCAACTATCCAACTGTCACAGATACGCAGTATTTT. Translating it yields CASSNYPTVTDTQYF.

This chain uses TRBV5-6 with TRBJ2-3, with D unresolved. CDR1 and CDR2 (germline): SGHDT, YYEEEE. V was cut by 6 bases and J by 1 base, with 9 bases left in between. This CDR3 is 13 amino acids long. CDR3 DNA sequence: TGTGCCAGCATCTGGGCAGGCACAGATACGCAGTATTTT. It encodes CASIWAGTDTQYF.

The chain carries TRBV6-5 and TRBJ1-2, with a weak D call TRBD1 (6 bases). CDR1 MNHEY and CDR2 SVGAGI come from the germline V gene. Trimming shortened V by 3 bases and J by 0 bases, and 11 bases separated the two germline ends. The length of the CDR3 is 15 residues. The CDR3 DNA sequence: TGTGCCAGCAGTTATGGACAGTCCGCTAACTATGGCTACACCTTC. It encodes CASSYGQSANYGYTF.

The chain couples TRBV7-9 to TRBJ1-1; D is uncertain. CDR1 SEHNR and CDR2 FQNEAQ come from the germline V gene (reference sequence). This CDR3 has 11 amino acids. V lost 10 bases and J lost 0, with 6 bases in between. This CDR3 is CATGMNTEAFF. The DNA of the CDR3 is TGTGCCACTGGGATGAACACTGAAGCTTTCTTT.

The chain recombines TRBV29-1 with TRBJ2-2, with D uncertain. Per germline, CDR1 SQVTM and CDR2 ANQGSEA. The CDR3 runs 12 residues. V dropped 7 bases and J dropped 6 bases, with 12 bases sitting between them. CDR3 sequence: CSARKAAGELFF. As DNA, the CDR3 is TGCAGCGCGAGGAAGGCCGCCGGGGAGCTGTTTTTT.

CDR3 sequence (DNA): TGCGCCAGCAGCCCTTATAGCGGGAGGGCAAATGAGCAGTTCTTC. It encodes CASSPYSGRANEQFF. The gene calls are TRBV4-1 and TRBJ2-1, with 11 bases fitting TRBD2. This CDR3 has 15 residues. Germline V CDR1 and CDR2: MGHRA, YSYEKL. The junction had 6 bases not matched to a gene; V was cut back by 4 bases and J by 7 bases.

The chain joins TRBV5-6 to TRBJ2-1; the D gene could be TRBD1 or TRBD2 (5 bases each). Germline V gene lookup returns CDR1 SGHDT and CDR2 YYEEEE. V was trimmed by 0 bases and J by 7 bases, leaving 11 bases between them. The CDR3 spans 14 residues. As DNA, the CDR3 is TGTGCCAGCAGCTTGGGACTGGGGACGAATGAGCAGTTCTTC. Its protein is CASSLGLGTNEQFF.

The chain uses TRBV5-4 and TRBJ2-3; TRBD2 agrees at 10 bases. V trimming: 3 bases; J trimming: 1 base; junction bases outside the gene matches: 2. The germline gives CDR1 SGHNT, CDR2 YYREEE (reference sequence). The CDR3 is made up of 15 amino acids. CDR3 residues: CASSSLAGGTDTQYF. Written as DNA, the CDR3 is TGTGCCAGCAGCTCTCTAGCGGGGGGCACAGATACGCAGTATTTT.

This sequence joins TRBV7-9 and TRBJ2-5; D possibly corresponds to TRBD1 (6 bases). Germline loops: CDR1 SEHNR, CDR2 FQNEAQ (reference sequence). Trimming cost V 4 bases and J 1 base, with 19 bases left between them. This CDR3 contains 17 residues. The chain's CDR3 is CASSSDLNRVIQETQYF. The CDR3 nucleotides are TGTGCCAGCAGCTCAGATTTGAACAGGGTGATCCAAGAGACCCAGTACTTC.

In the case of this clone: This specimen includes other DNA sequences encoding the same CDR3. The chain carries TRBV4-1 and TRBJ2-4; unclear D gene. V lost 1 base to trimming and J lost 9 bases, with 10 bases between them. Germline V gene sequence: CDR1 MGHRA, CDR2 YSYEKL. This CDR3 is built from 13 residues. CDR3 in DNA: TGCGCCAGCAGCCAAGCAGAGGCACGCATTCAGTACTTC. Amino acids: CASSQAEARIQYF.

The chain joins TRBV19 to TRBJ1-5; D is unresolved. The germline V gene has CDR1 LNHDA and CDR2 SQIVND (reference sequence). This CDR3 has 13 residues. V gave up 5 bases and J gave up 0 bases, with 5 bases separating them. The CDR3 bases are TGTGCCAGTAGTCCCACTAGCAATCAGCCCCAGCATTTT. It yields the protein CASSPTSNQPQHF.

V is TRBV27 and J is TRBJ2-2; 12 bases match TRBD1. J gave up 4 bases and V 6 bases, and 3 bases lay outside the gene matches. This CDR3 is 15 amino acids long. Germline CDR1 and CDR2: MNHEY and SMNVEV (reference sequence). CDR3 DNA: TGTGCCAGCAGGGGACAGGGGGCGGTCACCGGGGAGCTGTTTTTT. Translating it yields CASRGQGAVTGELFF.

V is TRBV5-4 and J is TRBJ2-1; D might be TRBD2 (6 bases). Trimming pared 7 bases from V and 3 bases from J, leaving 14 bases between. CDR1 is SGHNT and CDR2 is YYREEE in the germline V gene (reference sequence). The CDR3 is 14 residues long. The DNA for the CDR3 is TGTGCCAGCTCTCGGGAGAGGGGCTACAATGAGCAGTTCTTC. Its protein product is CASSRERGYNEQFF.

The V gene is TRBV27, the J gene TRBJ2-1, with unresolved D. This CDR3 region has 13 residues. CDR1 and CDR2 (germline): MNHEY, SMNVEV (reference sequence). With 2 bases removed from V and 7 bases from J, the gap between germline ends came to 9 bases. DNA for the CDR3: TGTGCCAGCAGTTTAAAACTACGAAATGAGCAGTTCTTC. As protein: CASSLKLRNEQFF.

The chain uses TRBV19 and TRBJ2-6; the D is unclear. This CDR3 is built from 14 residues. V shed 6 bases and J shed 2 bases, with 8 bases lying between them. Germline CDR1 LNHDA, CDR2 SQIVND (reference sequence). DNA for the CDR3: TGTGCCAGTAGACGGCAGGCTGGGGCCAACGTCCTGACTTTC. It is translated as CASRRQAGANVLTF. Full variable domain (missing parts from reference TRBV19 and TRBJ2-6): DGGITQSPKYLFRKEGQNVTLSCEQNLNHDAMYWYRQDPGQGLRLIYYSQIVNDFQKGDIAEGYSVSREKKESFPLTVTSAQKNPTAFYLCASRRQAGANVLTFGAGSRLTVL.

This chain connects TRBV30 to TRBJ1-2; D uncertain. The ends were cut back, 3 bases at V and 0 bases at J, with 8 bases in the middle. The CDR3 contains 13 residues. Germline CDR1 GTSNPN, CDR2 SVGIG (reference sequence). The CDR3 is CAWRNLANYGYTF. CDR3 sequence (DNA): TGTGCCTGGAGAAACTTAGCTAACTATGGCTACACCTTC.

The chain uses TRBV5-1 and TRBJ2-1, with D possibly called TRBD1 or TRBD2 (5 bases each). The CDR3 contains 13 residues. V was trimmed by 4 bases and J by 10 bases, leaving 15 bases between them. CDR1 is SGHRS, CDR2 YFSETQ, per germline. The CDR3 DNA reads as TGCGCCAGCAGCACCACCGGGACGGGAGAGCAGTTCTTC. This gives the protein CASSTTGTGEQFF.